This TCR beta chain was sequenced during a study of beta chain features in type 1 diabetes. As for this clone: Its antigen remains unidentified.

Isolated RNA was reverse transcribed in full, so expressed TCRB transcripts were sequenced. About 3.57 million reads were obtained on average from naive, central memory and regulatory T cell samples. TCRdb's table, derived via immunoSEQ multiplex PCR, lists solely in-frame clones and lacks some. The data hold a few hundred thousand clones, with roughly 30% observed a single time. Study-wide results and limits: Naive, central memory and regulatory TCRB repertoires appeared more similar among patients than healthy donors.

V was shortened by 7 bases and J by 6 bases, with 15 bases between the two germline ends. Germline lookup yields CDR1 MGHDK and CDR2 SYGVNS. The CDR3 spans 14 residues. The TCR sequence derives from a man in his thirties or forties in good health. The chain combines TRBV25-1 with TRBJ2-2, with D possibly being TRBD1 (5 bases). Source material: central memory CD4+ T cells from blood. Here the CDR3 reads CASNLRQGPGELFF. The CDR3 nucleotides are TGTGCCAGCAACCTGCGCCAGGGCCCCGGGGAGCTGTTTTTT.